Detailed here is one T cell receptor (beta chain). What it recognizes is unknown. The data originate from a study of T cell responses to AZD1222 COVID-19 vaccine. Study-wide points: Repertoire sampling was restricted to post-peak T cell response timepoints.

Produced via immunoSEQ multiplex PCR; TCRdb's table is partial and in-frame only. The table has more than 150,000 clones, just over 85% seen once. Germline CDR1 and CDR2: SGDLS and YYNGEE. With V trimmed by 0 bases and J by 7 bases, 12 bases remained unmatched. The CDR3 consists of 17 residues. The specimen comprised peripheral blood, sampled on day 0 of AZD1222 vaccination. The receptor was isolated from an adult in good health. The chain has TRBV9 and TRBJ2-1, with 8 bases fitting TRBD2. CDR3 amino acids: CASSVAPDGRGGNEQFF. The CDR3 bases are TGTGCCAGCAGCGTAGCACCGGACGGGAGGGGAGGTAATGAGCAGTTCTTC.